This TCR beta chain was documented in a study of blood T cell repertoires in COVID-19. V lost 3 bases, J lost 3 bases, and 17 bases lay in between. CDR1 is SGHVS, CDR2 FQNEAQ, per germline. The CDR3 totals 17 residues. In the study's own analysis: Reference gene primers were amplified, and this amplification served to estimate nucleated cell counts. Assay used: immunoSEQ multiplex PCR; TCRdb lists only in-frame clones, some missing. That table furnishes V, J and clone size, whereas the DNA furnished D and trimming. The sample carries about 170,000 clones, 65% to 85% recorded once. Sequenced input: peripheral blood. The rearrangement uses TRBV7-8 and TRBJ1-4; no firm D call. The source is a woman in her 70s who had recovered from COVID-19. The CDR3: CASSFSVQRSPNEKLFF. In DNA, the CDR3 is TGTGCCAGCAGCTTTTCGGTTCAGCGATCTCCTAATGAAAAACTGTTTTTT.